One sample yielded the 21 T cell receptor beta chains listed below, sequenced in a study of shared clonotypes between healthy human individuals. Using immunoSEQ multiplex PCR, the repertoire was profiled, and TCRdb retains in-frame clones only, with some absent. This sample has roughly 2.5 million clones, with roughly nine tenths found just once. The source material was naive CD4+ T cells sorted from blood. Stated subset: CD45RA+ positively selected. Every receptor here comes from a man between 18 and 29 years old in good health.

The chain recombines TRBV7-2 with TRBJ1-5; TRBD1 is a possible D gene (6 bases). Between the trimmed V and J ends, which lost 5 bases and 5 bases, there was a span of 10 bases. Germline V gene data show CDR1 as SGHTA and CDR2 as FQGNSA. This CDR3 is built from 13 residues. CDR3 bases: TGTGCCAGCAGCGCCTACAGGGATCAGCCCCAGCATTTT. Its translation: CASSAYRDQPQHF.

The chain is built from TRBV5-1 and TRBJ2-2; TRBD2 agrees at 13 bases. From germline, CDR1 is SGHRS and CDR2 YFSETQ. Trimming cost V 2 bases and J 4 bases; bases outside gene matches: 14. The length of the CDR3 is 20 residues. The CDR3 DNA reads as TGCGCCAGCAGCTTACTGACTAGCGGGGGGATACCCCGGGGCACCGGGGAGCTGTTTTTT. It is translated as CASSLLTSGGIPRGTGELFF.

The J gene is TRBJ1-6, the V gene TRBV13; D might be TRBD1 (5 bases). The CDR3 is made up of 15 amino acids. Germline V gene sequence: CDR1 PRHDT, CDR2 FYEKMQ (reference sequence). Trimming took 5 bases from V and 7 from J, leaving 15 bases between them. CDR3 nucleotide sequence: TGTGCCAGCAGCCCAGGGAGGGGTTGGAATTCACCCCTCCACTTT. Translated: CASSPGRGWNSPLHF.

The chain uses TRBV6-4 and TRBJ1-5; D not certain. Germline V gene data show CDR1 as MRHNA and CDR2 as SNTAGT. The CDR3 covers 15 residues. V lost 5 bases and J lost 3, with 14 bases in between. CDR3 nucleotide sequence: TGTGCCAGCAGTCCCGAGGGTGGGATCAATCAGCCCCAGCATTTT. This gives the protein CASSPEGGINQPQHF.

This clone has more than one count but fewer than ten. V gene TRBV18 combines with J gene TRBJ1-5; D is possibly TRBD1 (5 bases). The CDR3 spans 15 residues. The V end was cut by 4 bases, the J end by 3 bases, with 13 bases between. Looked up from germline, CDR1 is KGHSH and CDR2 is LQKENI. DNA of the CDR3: TGTGCCAGCTCACGTAACGGGGCCTCCAATCAGCCCCAGCATTTT. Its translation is CASSRNGASNQPQHF.

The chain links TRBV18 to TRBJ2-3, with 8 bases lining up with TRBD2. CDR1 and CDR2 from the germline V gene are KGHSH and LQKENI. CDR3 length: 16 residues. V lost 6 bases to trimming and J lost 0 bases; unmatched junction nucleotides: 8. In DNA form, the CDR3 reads TGTGCCAGCTCTCGAGCGGCGGGGGGCAGCACAGATACGCAGTATTTT. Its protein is CASSRAAGGSTDTQYF.

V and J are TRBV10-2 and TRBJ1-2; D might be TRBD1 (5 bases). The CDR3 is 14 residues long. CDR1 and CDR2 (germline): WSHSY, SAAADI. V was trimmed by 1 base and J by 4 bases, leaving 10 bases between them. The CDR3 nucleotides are TGCGCCAGCAGTGAGTATCGAGGGGCCTATGGCTACACCTTC. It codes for CASSEYRGAYGYTF.

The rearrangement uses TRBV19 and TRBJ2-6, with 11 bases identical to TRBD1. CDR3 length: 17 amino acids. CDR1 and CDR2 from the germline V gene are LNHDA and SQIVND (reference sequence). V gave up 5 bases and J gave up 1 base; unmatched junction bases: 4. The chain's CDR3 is CASSLDRGLSGANVLTF. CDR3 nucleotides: TGTGCCAGTAGTCTGGACAGGGGGCTTTCTGGGGCCAACGTCCTGACTTTC.

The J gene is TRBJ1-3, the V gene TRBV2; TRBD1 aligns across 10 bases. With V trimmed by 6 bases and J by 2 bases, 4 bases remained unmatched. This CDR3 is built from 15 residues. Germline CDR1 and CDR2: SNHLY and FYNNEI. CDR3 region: CASRPGTGAGNTIYF. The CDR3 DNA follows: TGTGCCAGCAGGCCCGGGACAGGGGCTGGAAACACCATATATTTT. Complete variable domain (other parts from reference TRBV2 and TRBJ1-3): EPEVTQTPSHQVTQMGQEVILRCVPISNHLYFYWYRQILGQKVEFLVSFYNNEISEKSEIFDDQFSVERPDGSNFTLKIRSTKLEDSAMYFCASRPGTGAGNTIYFGEGSWLTVV.

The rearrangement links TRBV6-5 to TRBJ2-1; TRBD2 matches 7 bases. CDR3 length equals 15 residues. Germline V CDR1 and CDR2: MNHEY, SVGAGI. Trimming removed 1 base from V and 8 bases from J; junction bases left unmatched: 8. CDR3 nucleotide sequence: TGTGCCAGCAGTTACTACGGCGGGAGAACCGATGAGCAGTTCTTC. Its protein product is CASSYYGGRTDEQFF.

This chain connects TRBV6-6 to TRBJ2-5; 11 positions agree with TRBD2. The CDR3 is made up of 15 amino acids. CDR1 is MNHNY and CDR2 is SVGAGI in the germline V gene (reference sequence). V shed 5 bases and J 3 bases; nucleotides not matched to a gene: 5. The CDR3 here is CASSHPGLAEETQYF. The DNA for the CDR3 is TGTGCCAGCAGTCACCCGGGACTAGCGGAAGAGACCCAGTACTTC.

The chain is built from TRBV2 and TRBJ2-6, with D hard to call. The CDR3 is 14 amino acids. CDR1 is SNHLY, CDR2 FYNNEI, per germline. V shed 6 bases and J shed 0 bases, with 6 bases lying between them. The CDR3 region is CASRESSGANVLTF. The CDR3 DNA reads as TGTGCCAGCAGGGAAAGCTCTGGGGCCAACGTCCTGACTTTC.

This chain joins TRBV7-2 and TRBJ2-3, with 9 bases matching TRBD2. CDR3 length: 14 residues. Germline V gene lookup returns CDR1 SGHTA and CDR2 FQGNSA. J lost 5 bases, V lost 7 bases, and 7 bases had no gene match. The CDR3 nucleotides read TGTGCCAGCAACCTTAGCGGGAGAAAAGATACGCAGTATTTT. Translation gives CASNLSGRKDTQYF.

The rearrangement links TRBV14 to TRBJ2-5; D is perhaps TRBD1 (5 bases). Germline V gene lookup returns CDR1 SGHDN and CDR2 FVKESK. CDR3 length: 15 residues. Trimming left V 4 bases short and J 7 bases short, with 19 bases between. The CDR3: CASSRMDQGPWTQYF. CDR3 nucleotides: TGTGCCAGCAGCCGCATGGACCAGGGTCCCTGGACCCAGTACTTC.

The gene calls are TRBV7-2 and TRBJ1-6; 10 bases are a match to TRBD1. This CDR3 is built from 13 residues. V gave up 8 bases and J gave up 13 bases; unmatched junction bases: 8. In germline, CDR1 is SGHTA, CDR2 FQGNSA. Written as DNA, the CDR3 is TGTGCCAGCCGACGGGGGACAGGGGTCCCCCTCCACTTT. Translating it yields CASRRGTGVPLHF.

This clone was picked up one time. CDR3 coding DNA: TGTGCCAGCAGCTTAACCACACCCAACACCGGGGAGCTGTTTTTT. Translated, it gives CASSLTTPNTGELFF. J is TRBJ2-2 and V is TRBV7-9; D is undetermined. Germline V lookup: CDR1 SEHNR, CDR2 FQNEAQ (reference sequence). CDR3 size: 15 residues. V was shortened by 2 bases and J by 2 bases, with 9 bases between the two germline ends. Filled out from reference TRBV7-9 and TRBJ2-2, the complete variable domain reads DTGVSQNPRHKITKRGQNVTFRCDPISEHNRLYWYRQTLGQGPEFLTYFQNEAQLEKSRLLSDRFSAERPKGSFSTLEIQRTEQGDSAMYLCASSLTTPNTGELFFGEGSRLTVL.

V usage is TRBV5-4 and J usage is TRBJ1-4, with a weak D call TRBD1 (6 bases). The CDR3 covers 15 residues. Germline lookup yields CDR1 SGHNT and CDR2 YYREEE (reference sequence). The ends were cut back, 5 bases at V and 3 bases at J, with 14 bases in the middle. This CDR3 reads CASSTRGGPNEKLFF. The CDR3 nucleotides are TGTGCCAGCAGTACCCGCGGGGGCCCTAATGAAAAACTGTTTTTT. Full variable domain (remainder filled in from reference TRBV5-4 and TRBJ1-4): ETGVTQSPTHLIKTRGQQVTLRCSSQSGHNTVSWYQQALGQGPQFIFQYYREEENGRGNFPPRFSGLQFPNYSSELNVNALELDDSALYLCASSTRGGPNEKLFFGSGTQLSVL.

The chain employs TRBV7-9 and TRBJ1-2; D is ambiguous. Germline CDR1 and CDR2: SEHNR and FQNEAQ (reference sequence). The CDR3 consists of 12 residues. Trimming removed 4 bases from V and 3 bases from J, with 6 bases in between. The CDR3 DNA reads TGTGCCAGCAGCTACGTTGACTATGGCTACACCTTC. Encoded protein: CASSYVDYGYTF.

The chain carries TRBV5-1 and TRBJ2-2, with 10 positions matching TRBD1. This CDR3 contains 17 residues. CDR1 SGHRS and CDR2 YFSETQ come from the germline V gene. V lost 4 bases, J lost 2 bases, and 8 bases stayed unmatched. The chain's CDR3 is CASSPLDRGTNTGELFF. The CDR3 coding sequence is TGCGCCAGCAGCCCGTTGGACAGGGGGACTAACACCGGGGAGCTGTTTTTT.

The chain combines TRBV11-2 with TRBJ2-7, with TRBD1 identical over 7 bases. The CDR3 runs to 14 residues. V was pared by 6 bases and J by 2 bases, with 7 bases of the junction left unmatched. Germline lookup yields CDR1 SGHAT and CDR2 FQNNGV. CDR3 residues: CASRPDRSPYEQYF. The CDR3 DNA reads TGTGCCAGCAGGCCGGACAGGTCTCCCTACGAGCAGTACTTC. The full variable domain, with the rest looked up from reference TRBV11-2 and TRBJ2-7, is EAGVAQSPRYKIIEKRQSVAFWCNPISGHATLYWYQQILGQGPKLLIQFQNNGVVDDSQLPKDRFSAERLKGVDSTLKIQPAKLEDSAVYLCASRPDRSPYEQYFGPGTRLTVT.

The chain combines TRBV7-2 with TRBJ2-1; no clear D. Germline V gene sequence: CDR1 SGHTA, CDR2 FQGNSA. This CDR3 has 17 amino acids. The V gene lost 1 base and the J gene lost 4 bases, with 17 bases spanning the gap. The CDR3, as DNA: TGTGCCAGCAGCTTAGGTTCGGCAGTATCACTTTACAATGAGCAGTTCTTC. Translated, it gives CASSLGSAVSLYNEQFF.